This T cell receptor beta chain emerged from a study of T cell changes during pregnancy in multiple sclerosis. Clones were read by immunoSEQ multiplex PCR, and TCRdb kept only the in-frame ones, dropping some. The sample has roughly 80,000 clones; about 91% are singletons. The CDR3 sequence is 13 residues long. Germline CDR1 reads SGHRS; CDR2 reads YFSETQ. Trimming took 0 bases from V and 14 from J, leaving 14 bases between them. The receptor was isolated from a female donor with multiple sclerosis, enrolled in a pregnancy study. The chain recombines TRBV5-1 with TRBJ1-4; no definite D call. This specimen consisted of peripheral blood, obtained before pregnancy. In DNA form, the CDR3 reads TGCGCCAGCAGCTTGGCCGCGAACCTTCGTCTGTTTTTT. This codes for CASSLAANLRLFF.